The T cell receptor beta chain described here comes from a study of cytomegalovirus exposure and HLA in healthy donors. Overall study findings and caveats: Productive status was seen about 90% or about 30% of the time for most TCR beta V segments in an earlier analysis.

The PCR made use of 60 Vbeta and 13 Jbeta primers. Clones were read by immunoSEQ multiplex PCR, and TCRdb kept only the in-frame ones, dropping some. The top ten hold roughly 1.5% of the sample, which has around 180,000 clones, roughly 83% seen once. Germline CDR1 and CDR2: PRHDT and FYEKMQ (reference sequence). This CDR3 spans 16 amino acids. Trimming removed 7 bases from V and 5 bases from J, with 21 bases in between. Concerning this clone itself: Antigen: not known.

The TCR sequence derives from a woman between 50 and 59 years old in good health and CMV-seronegative. V and J are TRBV13 and TRBJ2-1, with a tentative D call TRBD2 (7 bases). The specimen sequenced was PBMCs. The CDR3 reads CASNSVRGGGHNEQFF. The CDR3 DNA reads as TGTGCCAGCAACTCCGTTCGAGGGGGGGGTCACAATGAGCAGTTCTTC.